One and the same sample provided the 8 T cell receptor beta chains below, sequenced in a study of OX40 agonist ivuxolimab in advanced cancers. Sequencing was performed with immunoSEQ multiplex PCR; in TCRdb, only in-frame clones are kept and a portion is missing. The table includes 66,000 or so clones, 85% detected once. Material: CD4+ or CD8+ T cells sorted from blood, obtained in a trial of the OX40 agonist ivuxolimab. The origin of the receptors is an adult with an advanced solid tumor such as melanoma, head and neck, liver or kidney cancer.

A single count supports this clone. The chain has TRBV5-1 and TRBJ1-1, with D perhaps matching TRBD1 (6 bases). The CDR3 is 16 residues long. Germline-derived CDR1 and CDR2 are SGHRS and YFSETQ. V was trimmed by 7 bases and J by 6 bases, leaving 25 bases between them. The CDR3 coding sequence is TGCGCCAGCGAGTACGGGGGCACTAAAGACGGCGCTGAAGCTTTCTTT. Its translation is CASEYGGTKDGAEAFF.

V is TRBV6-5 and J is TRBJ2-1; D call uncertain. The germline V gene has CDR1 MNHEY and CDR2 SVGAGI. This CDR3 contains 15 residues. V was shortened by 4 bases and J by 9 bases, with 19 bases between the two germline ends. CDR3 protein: CASSLLYPSPSEQFF. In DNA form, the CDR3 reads TGTGCCAGCAGTTTATTGTACCCTTCCCCCTCTGAGCAGTTCTTC.

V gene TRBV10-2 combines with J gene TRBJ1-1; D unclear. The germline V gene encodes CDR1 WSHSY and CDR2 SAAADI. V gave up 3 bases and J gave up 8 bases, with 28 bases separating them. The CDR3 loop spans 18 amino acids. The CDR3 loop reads CASSETMRTHRPGKEAFF. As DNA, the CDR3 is TGCGCCAGCAGTGAAACGATGAGGACCCATAGGCCTGGAAAAGAAGCTTTCTTT.

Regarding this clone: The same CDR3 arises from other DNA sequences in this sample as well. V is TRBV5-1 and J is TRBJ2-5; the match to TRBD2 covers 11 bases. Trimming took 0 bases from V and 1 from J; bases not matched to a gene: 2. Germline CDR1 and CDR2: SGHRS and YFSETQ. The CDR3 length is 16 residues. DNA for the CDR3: TGCGCCAGCAGCTTGGGGCTAGCGGGGGGCCAAGAGACCCAGTACTTC. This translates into CASSLGLAGGQETQYF. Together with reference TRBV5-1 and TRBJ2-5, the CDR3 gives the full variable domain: KAGVTQTPRYLIKTRGQQVTLSCSPISGHRSVSWYQQTPGQGLQFLFEYFSETQRNKGNFPGRFSGRQFSNSRSEMNVSTLELGDSALYLCASSLGLAGGQETQYFGPGTRLLVL.

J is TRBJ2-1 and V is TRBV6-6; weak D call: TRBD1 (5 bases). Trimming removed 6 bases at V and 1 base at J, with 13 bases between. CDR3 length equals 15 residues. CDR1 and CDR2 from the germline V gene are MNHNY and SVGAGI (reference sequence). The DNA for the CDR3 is TGTGCCAGCAGCCGCGACAGTTATTCCTACAATGAGCAGTTCTTC. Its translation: CASSRDSYSYNEQFF.

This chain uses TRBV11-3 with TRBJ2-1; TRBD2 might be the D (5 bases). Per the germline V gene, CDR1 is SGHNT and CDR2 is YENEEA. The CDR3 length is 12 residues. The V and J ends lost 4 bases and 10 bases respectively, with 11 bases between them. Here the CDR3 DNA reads TGTGCCAGCAGCTCGCCCGGGAAGGAGCAGTTCTTC. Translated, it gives CASSSPGKEQFF.

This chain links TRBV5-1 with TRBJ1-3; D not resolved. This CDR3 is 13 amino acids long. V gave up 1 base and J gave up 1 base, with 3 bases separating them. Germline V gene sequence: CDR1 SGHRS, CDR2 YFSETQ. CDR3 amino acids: CASSLNSGNTIYF. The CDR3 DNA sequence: TGCGCCAGCAGCTTGAATTCTGGAAACACCATATATTTT.

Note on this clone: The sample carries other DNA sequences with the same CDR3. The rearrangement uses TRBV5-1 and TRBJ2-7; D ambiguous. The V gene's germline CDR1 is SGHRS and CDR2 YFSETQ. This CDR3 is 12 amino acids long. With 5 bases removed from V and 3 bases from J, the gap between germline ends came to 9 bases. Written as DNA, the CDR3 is TGCGCCAGCAGTCTGGACGGCTACGAGCAGTACTTC. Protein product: CASSLDGYEQYF.